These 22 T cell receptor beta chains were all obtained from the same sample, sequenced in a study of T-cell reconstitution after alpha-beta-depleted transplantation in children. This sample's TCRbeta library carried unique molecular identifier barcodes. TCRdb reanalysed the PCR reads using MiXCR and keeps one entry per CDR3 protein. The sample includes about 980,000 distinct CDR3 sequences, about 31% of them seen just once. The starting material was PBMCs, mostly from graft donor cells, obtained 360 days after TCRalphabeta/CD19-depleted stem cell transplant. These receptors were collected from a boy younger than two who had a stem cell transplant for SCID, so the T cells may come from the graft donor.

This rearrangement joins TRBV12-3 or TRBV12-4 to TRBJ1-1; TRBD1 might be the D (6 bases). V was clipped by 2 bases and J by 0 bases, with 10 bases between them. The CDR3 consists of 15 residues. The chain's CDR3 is CASSLRGVMNTEAFF. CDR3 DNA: TGTGCCAGCAGTTTAAGGGGGGTAATGAACACTGAAGCTTTCTTT.

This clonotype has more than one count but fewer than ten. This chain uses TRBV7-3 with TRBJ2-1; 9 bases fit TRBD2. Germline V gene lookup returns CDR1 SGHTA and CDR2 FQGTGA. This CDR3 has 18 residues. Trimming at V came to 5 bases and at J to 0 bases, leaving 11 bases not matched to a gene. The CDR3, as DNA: TGTGCCAGCAGCCGGGAGAGCGGGGGGCACAGCTCCTACAATGAGCAGTTCTTC. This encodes CASSRESGGHSSYNEQFF.

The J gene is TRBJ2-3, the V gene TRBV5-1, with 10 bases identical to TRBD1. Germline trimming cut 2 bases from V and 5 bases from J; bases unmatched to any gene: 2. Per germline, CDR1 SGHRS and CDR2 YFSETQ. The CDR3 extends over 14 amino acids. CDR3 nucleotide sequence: TGCGCCAGCAGCTTCGGACAGGGGGTAGATACGCAGTATTTT. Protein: CASSFGQGVDTQYF.

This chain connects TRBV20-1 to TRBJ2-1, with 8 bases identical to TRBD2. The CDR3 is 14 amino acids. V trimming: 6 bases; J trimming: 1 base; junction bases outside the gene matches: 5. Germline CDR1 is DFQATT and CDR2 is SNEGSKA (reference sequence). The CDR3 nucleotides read TGCAGTGCACTCCGGGGGGGTTCCTACAATGAGCAGTTCTTC. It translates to CSALRGGSYNEQFF.

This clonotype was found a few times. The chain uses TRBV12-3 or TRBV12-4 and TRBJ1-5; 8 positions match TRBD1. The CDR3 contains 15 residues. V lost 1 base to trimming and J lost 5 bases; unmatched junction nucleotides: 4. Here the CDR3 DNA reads TGTGCCAGCAGTTTAGGGCAGGGGGCCGATCAGCCCCAGCATTTT. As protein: CASSLGQGADQPQHF.

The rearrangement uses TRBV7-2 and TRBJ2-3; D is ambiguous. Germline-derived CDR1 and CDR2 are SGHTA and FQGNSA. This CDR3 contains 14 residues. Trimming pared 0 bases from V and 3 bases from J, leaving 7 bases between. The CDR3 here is CASSLAHGTDTQYF. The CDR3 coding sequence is TGTGCCAGCAGCTTAGCGCACGGGACAGATACGCAGTATTTT.

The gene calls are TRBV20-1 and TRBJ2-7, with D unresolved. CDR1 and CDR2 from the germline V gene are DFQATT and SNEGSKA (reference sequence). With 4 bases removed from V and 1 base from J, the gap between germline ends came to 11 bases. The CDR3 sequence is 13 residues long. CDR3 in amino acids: CSAIRHKSYEQYF. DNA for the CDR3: TGCAGTGCTATCCGACACAAGTCCTACGAGCAGTACTTC.

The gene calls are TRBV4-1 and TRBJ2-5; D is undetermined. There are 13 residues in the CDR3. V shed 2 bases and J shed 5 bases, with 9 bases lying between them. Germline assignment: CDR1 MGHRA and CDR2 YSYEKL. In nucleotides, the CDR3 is TGCGCCAGCAGCCAATCTTTTGGGGAGACCCAGTACTTC. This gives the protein CASSQSFGETQYF.

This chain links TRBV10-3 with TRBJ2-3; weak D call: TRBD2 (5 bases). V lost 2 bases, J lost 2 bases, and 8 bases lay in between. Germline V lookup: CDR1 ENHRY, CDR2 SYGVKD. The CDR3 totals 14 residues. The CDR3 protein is CAISERGNTDTQYF. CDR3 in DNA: TGTGCCATCAGTGAGCGGGGAAACACAGATACGCAGTATTTT.

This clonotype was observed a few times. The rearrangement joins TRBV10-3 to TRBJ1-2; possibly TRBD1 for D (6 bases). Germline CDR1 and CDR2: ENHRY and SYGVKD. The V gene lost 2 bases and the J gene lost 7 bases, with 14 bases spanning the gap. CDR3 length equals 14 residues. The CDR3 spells CAISEETGFGGYTF. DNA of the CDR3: TGTGCCATCAGTGAGGAAACAGGGTTTGGTGGCTACACCTTC.

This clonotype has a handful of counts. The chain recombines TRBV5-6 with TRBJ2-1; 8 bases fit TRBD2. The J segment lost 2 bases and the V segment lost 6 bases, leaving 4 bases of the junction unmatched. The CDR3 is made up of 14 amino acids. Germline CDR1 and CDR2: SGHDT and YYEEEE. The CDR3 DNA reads TGTGCCAGCATCGGACTAGCCCCCTACAATGAGCAGTTCTTC. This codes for CASIGLAPYNEQFF.

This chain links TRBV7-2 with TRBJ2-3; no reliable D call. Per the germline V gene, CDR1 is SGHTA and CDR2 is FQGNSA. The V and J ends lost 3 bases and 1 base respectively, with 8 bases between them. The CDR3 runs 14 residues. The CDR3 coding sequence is TGTGCCAGCAGCTTTGGGTTTGGCACAGATACGCAGTATTTT. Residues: CASSFGFGTDTQYF.

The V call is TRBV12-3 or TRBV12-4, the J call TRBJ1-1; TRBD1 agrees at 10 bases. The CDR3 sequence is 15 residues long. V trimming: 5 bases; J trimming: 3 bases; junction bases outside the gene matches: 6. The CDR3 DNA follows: TGTGCCAGCAGTCCTGACAGGGGGCGCGACACTGAAGCTTTCTTT. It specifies CASSPDRGRDTEAFF.

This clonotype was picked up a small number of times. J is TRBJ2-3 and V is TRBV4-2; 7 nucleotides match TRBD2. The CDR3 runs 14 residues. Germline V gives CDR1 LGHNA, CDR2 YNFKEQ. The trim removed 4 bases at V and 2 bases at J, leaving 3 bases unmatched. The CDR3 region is CASSLLAATDTQYF. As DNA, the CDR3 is TGTGCCAGCAGCCTGCTAGCGGCCACAGATACGCAGTATTTT.

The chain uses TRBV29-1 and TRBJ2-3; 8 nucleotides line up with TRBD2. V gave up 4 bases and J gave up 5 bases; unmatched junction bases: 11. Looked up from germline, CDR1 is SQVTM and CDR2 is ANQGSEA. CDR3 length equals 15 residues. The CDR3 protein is CSVGGWRGAEDTQYF. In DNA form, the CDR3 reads TGCAGCGTTGGGGGCTGGCGGGGGGCGGAAGATACGCAGTATTTT.

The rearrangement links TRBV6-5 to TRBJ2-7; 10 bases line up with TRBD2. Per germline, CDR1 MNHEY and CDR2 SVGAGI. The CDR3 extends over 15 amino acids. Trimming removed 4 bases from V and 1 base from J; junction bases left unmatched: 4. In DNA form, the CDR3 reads TGTGCCAGCAGTTCTAGCGGGGGCGGATCCTACGAGCAGTACTTC. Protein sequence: CASSSSGGGSYEQYF.

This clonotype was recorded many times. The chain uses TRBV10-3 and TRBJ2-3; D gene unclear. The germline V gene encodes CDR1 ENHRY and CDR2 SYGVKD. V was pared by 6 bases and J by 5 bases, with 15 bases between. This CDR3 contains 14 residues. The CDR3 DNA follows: TGTGCCATCAGATCGCTTGGGGTCGGAGATACGCAGTATTTT. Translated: CAIRSLGVGDTQYF.

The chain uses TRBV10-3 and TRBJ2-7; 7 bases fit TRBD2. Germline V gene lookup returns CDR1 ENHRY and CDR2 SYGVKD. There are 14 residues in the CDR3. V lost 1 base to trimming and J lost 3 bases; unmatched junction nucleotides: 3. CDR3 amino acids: CAISELVAGYEQYF. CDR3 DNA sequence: TGTGCCATCAGTGAGTTGGTAGCGGGCTACGAGCAGTACTTC.

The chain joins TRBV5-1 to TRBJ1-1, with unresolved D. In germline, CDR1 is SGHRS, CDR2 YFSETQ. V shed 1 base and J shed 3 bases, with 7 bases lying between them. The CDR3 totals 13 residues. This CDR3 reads CASSLLVDTEAFF. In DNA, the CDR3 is TGCGCCAGCAGCTTGCTTGTCGACACTGAAGCTTTCTTT.

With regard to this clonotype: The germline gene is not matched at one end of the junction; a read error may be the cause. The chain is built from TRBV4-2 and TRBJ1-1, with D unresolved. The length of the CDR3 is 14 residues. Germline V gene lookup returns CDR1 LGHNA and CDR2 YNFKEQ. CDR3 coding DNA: TGTGCCAGCAGCCAAGTGCCCATAAACACTCAAGCTTTCTTT. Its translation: CASSQVPINTQAFF.

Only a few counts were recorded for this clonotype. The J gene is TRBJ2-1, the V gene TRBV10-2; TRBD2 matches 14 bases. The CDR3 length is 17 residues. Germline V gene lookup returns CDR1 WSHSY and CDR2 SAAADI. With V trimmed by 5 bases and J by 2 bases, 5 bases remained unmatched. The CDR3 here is CASSWGTSGGTYNEQFF. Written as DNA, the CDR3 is TGCGCCAGCAGTTGGGGGACTAGCGGGGGTACCTACAATGAGCAGTTCTTC.

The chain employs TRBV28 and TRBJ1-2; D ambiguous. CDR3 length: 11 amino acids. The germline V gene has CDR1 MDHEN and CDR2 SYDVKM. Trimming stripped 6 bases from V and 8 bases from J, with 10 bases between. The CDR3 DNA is TGTGCCAGCAGCCGGGGTCGGGGCTACACCTTC. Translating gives CASSRGRGYTF.